This T cell receptor beta chain was sequenced in a study of T-cell reconstitution after alpha-beta-depleted transplantation in children. Trimming took 1 base from V and 6 from J, leaving 7 bases between them. The length of the CDR3 is 12 residues. Germline V lookup: CDR1 SGHTA, CDR2 FQGNSA. TCRbeta library preparation incorporated unique molecular identifiers. TCRdb used MiXCR to reprocess the PCR reads, holding one entry per CDR3 protein. Of about 580,000 distinct CDR3 sequences detected, under 30% appear once; the ten largest clones hold roughly an eighth. On this clonotype itself: Antigen specificity is unknown.

Findings and limits, study-wide: Surviving recipient T cells and thymic progenitors underlay high day-60 TCRbeta diversity in some patients. The study reportedly traced alpha-beta T cells about two months after transplant to several hundred expanded graft clones. T-cell counts and diversity were attributed mostly to newly produced T cells one year after transplant.

This chain joins TRBV7-2 and TRBJ2-7, with D tentatively TRBD1 (5 bases). This sequence originates from a boy younger than two who had a stem cell transplant for acute myeloid leukemia, so the T cells may come from the graft donor. Sequencing was performed on PBMCs, mostly from graft donor cells, taken 360 days after TCRalphabeta/CD19-depleted stem cell transplant. The CDR3 DNA reads TGTGCCAGCAGCTTAGTGGGGCGCGAGCAGTACGTC. Protein: CASSLVGREQYV.